What follows describes a single T cell receptor (beta chain). This CDR3 is built from 15 residues. Germline CDR1 MNHEY, CDR2 SVGEGT. Trimming stripped 3 bases from V and 1 base from J, with 9 bases between. The sample belongs to a study of low-dose radiotherapy and immunotherapy resistance in tumors. Study in general: Intravenous cyclophosphamide at 200 mg/m2 preceded radiation and immunotherapy by one day, every two weeks.

Gene-specific TRAV and TRBV primers were used for first-strand cDNA, covering alpha and beta chains. A roughly 22-cycle PCR with a constant-region primer and V-primer adapter amplified TCRs. TCRdb re-called the reads through MiXCR, storing one row per CDR3 protein. The profile covers approximately 91,000 distinct CDR3 sequences, with 20% to 25% appearing a single time and 9.5% to 15% taken by the ten largest. Time point meaning: after trial treatment. Treatment specified: LDRT plus nivolumab, ipilimumab, low-dose cyclophosphamide and aspirin (RACIN trial). Ipilimumab, nivolumab, aspirin, low-dose cyclophosphamide and low-dose radiotherapy were administered to donors.

The chain employs TRBV6-2 or TRBV6-3 and TRBJ2-2; weak D call: TRBD1 (6 bases). The material was PBMCs, obtained after low-dose radiotherapy plus immunotherapy. This receptor was identified in a female donor with ovarian cancer. This CDR3 reads CASSYVQGNTGELFF. The CDR3 nucleotides read TGTGCCAGCAGTTATGTACAGGGGAACACCGGGGAGCTGTTTTTT.